This T cell receptor (beta chain) was found in a study of blood T cell repertoires in COVID-19. In the study overall: T cells, B-cell-depleted T cells, or PBMCs supplied cDNA or gDNA.

Per the authors' pipeline: Estimated nucleated cell counts came from reference gene primer amplification. The repertoire was sequenced with immunoSEQ multiplex PCR; TCRdb's copy has only in-frame clones and lacks some. V and J calls and clone size follow that table, whereas D and trimming were derived from the DNA. The sample holds 150,000 to 200,000 clones; 88% are singletons and the top ten take roughly 6%. The V segment lost 5 bases and the J segment 4 bases; nucleotides outside the gene matches: 1. CDR3 length: 14 residues. The germline gives CDR1 SGHTA, CDR2 FQGNSA. This sequence was found in a middle-aged man with active or convalescent COVID-19. Specimen: peripheral blood. This rearrangement joins TRBV7-2 to TRBJ2-7, with 14 bases identical to TRBD2. As DNA, the CDR3 is TGTGCCAGCAGCCGGACTAGCGGGGGGTACGAGCAGTACTTC. Its translation is CASSRTSGGYEQYF.